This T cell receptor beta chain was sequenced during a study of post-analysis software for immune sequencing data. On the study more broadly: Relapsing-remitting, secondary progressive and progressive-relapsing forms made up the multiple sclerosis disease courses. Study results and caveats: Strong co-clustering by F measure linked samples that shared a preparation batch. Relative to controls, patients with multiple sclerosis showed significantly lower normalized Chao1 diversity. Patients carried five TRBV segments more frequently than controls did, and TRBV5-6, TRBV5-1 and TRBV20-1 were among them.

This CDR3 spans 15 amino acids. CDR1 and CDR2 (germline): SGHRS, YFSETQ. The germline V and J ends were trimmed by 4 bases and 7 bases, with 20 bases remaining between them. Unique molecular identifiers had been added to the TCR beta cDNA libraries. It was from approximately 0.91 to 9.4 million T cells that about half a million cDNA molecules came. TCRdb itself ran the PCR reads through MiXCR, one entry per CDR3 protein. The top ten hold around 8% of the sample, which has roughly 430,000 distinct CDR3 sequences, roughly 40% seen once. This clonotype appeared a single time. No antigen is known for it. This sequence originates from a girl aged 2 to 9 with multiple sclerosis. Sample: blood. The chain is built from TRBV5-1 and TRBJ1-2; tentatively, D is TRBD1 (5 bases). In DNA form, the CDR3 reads TGCGCCAGCAGCCGGGAAGGCAGGGTATACCGTGGCTACACCTTC. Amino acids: CASSREGRVYRGYTF.